A single sample gave rise to the 11 T cell receptor beta chains below, sequenced in a study of CD8+ T cells in alopecia areata. Following extraction, RNA underwent reverse transcription to cDNA, which served as the sequencing template. The protocol was immunoSEQ multiplex PCR, while the TCRdb copy is restricted to in-frame clones and leaves out a portion. The sample shows about 200,000 clones, around two fifths of them seen only once. Treatment in this sample: oral pan-JAK inhibitor, 5-10 mg twice daily. The sample consisted of CD4+ T cells sorted from blood, taken at approximately week 30, from a patient treated with tofacitinib. The receptors derive from a human donor with alopecia areata.

The chain has TRBV29-1 and TRBJ1-5, with a tentative D call TRBD1 (5 bases). CDR3 length: 13 amino acids. Germline V gene sequence: CDR1 SQVTM, CDR2 ANQGSEA. V shed 4 bases and J shed 7 bases, with 14 bases lying between them. CDR3 DNA sequence: TGCAGCGTTGTTGCAGGGTTCGGACAGCCCCAGCATTTT. It yields the protein CSVVAGFGQPQHF.

CDR3 sequence (DNA): TGTGCCAGCAGCCGCAACCTCGGGACAGGCAACTATGGCTACACCTTC. This gives the protein CASSRNLGTGNYGYTF. V gene TRBV14 combines with J gene TRBJ1-2, with 8 bases aligning to TRBD1. The CDR3 runs 16 residues. The junction had 9 bases not matched to a gene; V was cut back by 4 bases and J by 2 bases. Per germline, CDR1 SGHDN and CDR2 FVKESK. Complete variable domain (other parts from reference TRBV14 and TRBJ1-2): EAGVTQFPSHSVIEKGQTVTLRCDPISGHDNLYWYRRVMGKEIKFLLHFVKESKQDESGMPNNRFLAERTGGTYSTLKVQPAELEDSGVYFCASSRNLGTGNYGYTFGSGTRLTVV.

The V call is TRBV5-1, the J call TRBJ2-3; D is undetermined. The CDR3 extends over 15 amino acids. CDR1 and CDR2 (germline): SGHRS, YFSETQ. Deletions cut 0 bases from V and 0 bases from J, with 8 bases between. The CDR3 spells CASSLVAASTDTQYF. DNA for the CDR3: TGCGCCAGCAGCTTGGTAGCTGCTAGCACAGATACGCAGTATTTT. Full variable domain (remainder filled in from reference TRBV5-1 and TRBJ2-3): KAGVTQTPRYLIKTRGQQVTLSCSPISGHRSVSWYQQTPGQGLQFLFEYFSETQRNKGNFPGRFSGRQFSNSRSEMNVSTLELGDSALYLCASSLVAASTDTQYFGPGTRLTVL.

This clone was detected a few times. This chain uses TRBV30 with TRBJ2-1, with 9 bases lining up with TRBD2. After removal of 4 bases from V and 3 bases from J, the junction contained 7 bases not matched to a gene. Germline assignment: CDR1 GTSNPN and CDR2 SVGIG (reference sequence). The CDR3 is 15 residues long. CDR3 in DNA: TGTGCCTGGAACCCCGGGACTAGCCTCTACAATGAGCAGTTCTTC. Its translation is CAWNPGTSLYNEQFF.

CDR3 nucleotides: TGTGCCAGCAGTTATGGAGGAAAACTGTTTTTT. It encodes CASSYGGKLFF. The chain couples TRBV6-5 to TRBJ1-4, with D unresolved. V was trimmed by 3 bases and J by 10 bases, leaving 6 bases between them. From germline, CDR1 is MNHEY and CDR2 SVGAGI. The CDR3 sequence is 11 residues long.

This clone appeared a single time. V gene TRBV20-1 combines with J gene TRBJ1-1; D uncertain. V dropped 5 bases and J dropped 7 bases, with 11 bases sitting between them. Germline V gives CDR1 DFQATT, CDR2 SNEGSKA (reference sequence). The CDR3 runs to 11 residues. The CDR3: CSAVPEVEAFF. The CDR3 coding sequence is TGCAGTGCTGTCCCGGAGGTTGAAGCTTTCTTT.

This clone was seen only a few times. This rearrangement joins TRBV5-1 to TRBJ1-2, with D possibly being TRBD1 (5 bases). Germline values: CDR1 SGHRS, CDR2 YFSETQ. The V gene lost 1 base and the J gene lost 5 bases, with 15 bases spanning the gap. This CDR3 contains 15 residues. CDR3 sequence (DNA): TGCGCCAGCAGCTTGACCGCAGACAGAAGATATGGCTACACCTTC. Residues: CASSLTADRRYGYTF. The full variable domain, with the rest looked up from reference TRBV5-1 and TRBJ1-2, is KAGVTQTPRYLIKTRGQQVTLSCSPISGHRSVSWYQQTPGQGLQFLFEYFSETQRNKGNFPGRFSGRQFSNSRSEMNVSTLELGDSALYLCASSLTADRRYGYTFGSGTRLTVV.

This clone has only a few counts. The rearrangement uses TRBV30 and TRBJ1-3, with a tentative D call TRBD1 (6 bases). Trimming cost V 0 bases and J 3 bases, with 9 bases left between them. The CDR3 has 14 amino acids. CDR1 and CDR2 from the germline V gene are GTSNPN and SVGIG (reference sequence). The CDR3 sequence is CAWSVGGGGNTIYF. Written as DNA, the CDR3 is TGTGCCTGGAGTGTCGGGGGCGGTGGAAACACCATATATTTT.

J is TRBJ2-4 and V is TRBV5-1; D unresolved. CDR1 and CDR2 (germline): SGHRS, YFSETQ. V shed 2 bases and J shed 1 base, with 10 bases lying between them. This CDR3 is built from 15 residues. The CDR3 nucleotides read TGCGCCAGCAGCTTAATATCCCGGGCCAAAAACATTCAGTACTTC. Protein sequence: CASSLISRAKNIQYF. Using reference TRBV5-1 and TRBJ2-4 for the parts outside the CDR3, the full variable domain is KAGVTQTPRYLIKTRGQQVTLSCSPISGHRSVSWYQQTPGQGLQFLFEYFSETQRNKGNFPGRFSGRQFSNSRSEMNVSTLELGDSALYLCASSLISRAKNIQYFGAGTRLSVL.

The chain is built from TRBV5-1 and TRBJ2-1, with 14 bases that match TRBD2. V gave up 4 bases and J gave up 8 bases; unmatched junction bases: 8. The CDR3 is made up of 16 amino acids. CDR1 and CDR2 from the germline V gene are SGHRS and YFSETQ. CDR3 in amino acids: CASSPVPGLAGDEQFF. The CDR3 nucleotides are TGCGCCAGCAGCCCTGTCCCGGGACTAGCGGGGGATGAGCAGTTCTTC.

The chain links TRBV7-9 to TRBJ1-5; D may be TRBD1 (5 bases). V was cut by 5 bases and J by 6 bases, with 11 bases left in between. The germline V gene has CDR1 SEHNR and CDR2 FQNEAQ (reference sequence). The CDR3 has 13 amino acids. CDR3 loop: CASSRGDRQPQHF. For the CDR3, the DNA is TGTGCCAGCAGCCGCGGGGACCGTCAGCCCCAGCATTTT.